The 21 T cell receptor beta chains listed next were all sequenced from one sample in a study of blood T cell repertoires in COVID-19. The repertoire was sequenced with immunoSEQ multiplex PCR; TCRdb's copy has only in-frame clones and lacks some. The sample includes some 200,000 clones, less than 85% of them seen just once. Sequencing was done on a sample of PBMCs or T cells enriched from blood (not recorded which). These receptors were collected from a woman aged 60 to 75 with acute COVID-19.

The CDR3 loop reads CASSLGGGQETQYF. CDR3 nucleotides: TGTGCCAGCAGCTTAGGTGGGGGGCAAGAGACCCAGTACTTC. The chain links TRBV11-3 to TRBJ2-5; D may be TRBD2 (6 bases). The V end was cut by 1 base, the J end by 2 bases, with 8 bases between. Germline CDR1 SGHNT, CDR2 YENEEA. CDR3 length: 14 residues.

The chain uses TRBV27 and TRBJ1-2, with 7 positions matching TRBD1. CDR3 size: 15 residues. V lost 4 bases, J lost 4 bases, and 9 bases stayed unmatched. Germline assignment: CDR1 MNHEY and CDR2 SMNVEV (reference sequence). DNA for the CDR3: TGTGCCAGCAGTTCCACCCGGACAGGCATCTATGGCTACACCTTC. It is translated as CASSSTRTGIYGYTF.

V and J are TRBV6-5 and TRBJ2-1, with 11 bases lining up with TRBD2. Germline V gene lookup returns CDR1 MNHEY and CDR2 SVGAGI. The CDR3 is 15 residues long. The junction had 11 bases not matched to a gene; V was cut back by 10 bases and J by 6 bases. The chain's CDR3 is CATSVLAGGPNEQFF. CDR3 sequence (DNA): TGTGCCACCTCCGTCTTAGCGGGGGGGCCCAATGAGCAGTTCTTC.

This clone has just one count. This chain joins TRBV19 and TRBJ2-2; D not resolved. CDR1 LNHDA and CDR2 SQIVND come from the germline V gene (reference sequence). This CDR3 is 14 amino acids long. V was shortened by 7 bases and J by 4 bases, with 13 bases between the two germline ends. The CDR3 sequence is CASIIGGSTGELFF. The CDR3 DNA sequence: TGTGCCAGTATAATAGGCGGATCCACCGGGGAGCTGTTTTTT.

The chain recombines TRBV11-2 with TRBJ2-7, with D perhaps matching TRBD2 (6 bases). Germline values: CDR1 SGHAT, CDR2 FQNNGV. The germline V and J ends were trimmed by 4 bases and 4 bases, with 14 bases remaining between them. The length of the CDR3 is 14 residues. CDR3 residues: CASSSPEGRYEQYF. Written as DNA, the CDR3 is TGTGCCAGCAGCTCACCGGAGGGCCGGTACGAGCAGTACTTC.

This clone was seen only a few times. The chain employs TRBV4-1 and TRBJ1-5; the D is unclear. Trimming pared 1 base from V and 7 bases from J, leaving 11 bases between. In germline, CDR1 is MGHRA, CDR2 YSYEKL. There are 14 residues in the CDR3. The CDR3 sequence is CASSQGQTPQPQHF. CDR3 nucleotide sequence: TGCGCCAGCAGCCAAGGCCAGACACCACAGCCCCAGCATTTT.

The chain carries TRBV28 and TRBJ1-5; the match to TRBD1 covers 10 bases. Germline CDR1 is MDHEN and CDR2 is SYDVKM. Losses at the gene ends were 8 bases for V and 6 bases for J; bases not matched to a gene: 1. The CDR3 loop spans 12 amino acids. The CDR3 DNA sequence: TGTGCCAGCGGGACAGGGGCTCAGCCCCAGCATTTT. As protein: CASGTGAQPQHF.

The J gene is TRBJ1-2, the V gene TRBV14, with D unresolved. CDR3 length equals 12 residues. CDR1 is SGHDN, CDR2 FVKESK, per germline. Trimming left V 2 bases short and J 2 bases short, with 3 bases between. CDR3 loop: CASSQQNYGYTF. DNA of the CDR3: TGTGCCAGCAGCCAACAAAACTATGGCTACACCTTC.

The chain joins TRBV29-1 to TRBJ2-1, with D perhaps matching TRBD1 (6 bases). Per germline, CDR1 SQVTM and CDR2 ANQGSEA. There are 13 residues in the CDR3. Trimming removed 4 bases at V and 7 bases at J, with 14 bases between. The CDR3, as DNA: TGCAGCGTTGGTTCAGGGGTGCGGAATGAGCAGTTCTTC. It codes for CSVGSGVRNEQFF.

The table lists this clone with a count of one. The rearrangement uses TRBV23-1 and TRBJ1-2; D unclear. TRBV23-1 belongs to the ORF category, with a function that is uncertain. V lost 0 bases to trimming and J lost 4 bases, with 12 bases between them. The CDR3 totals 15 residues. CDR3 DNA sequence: TGCGCCAGCAGTCAATCGAGGCCAGAGACCTATGGCTACACCTTC. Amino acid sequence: CASSQSRPETYGYTF.

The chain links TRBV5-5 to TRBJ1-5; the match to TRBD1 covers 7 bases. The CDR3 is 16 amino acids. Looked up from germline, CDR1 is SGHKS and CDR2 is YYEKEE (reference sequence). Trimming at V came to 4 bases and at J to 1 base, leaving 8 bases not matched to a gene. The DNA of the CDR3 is TGTGCCAGCAGCCCCCATAGGGGGCAAAGCAATCAGCCCCAGCATTTT. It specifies CASSPHRGQSNQPQHF.

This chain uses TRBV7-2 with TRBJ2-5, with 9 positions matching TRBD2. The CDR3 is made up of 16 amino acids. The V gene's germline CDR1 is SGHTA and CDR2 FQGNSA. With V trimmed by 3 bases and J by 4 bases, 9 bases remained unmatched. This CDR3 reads CASSFLSSGGGETQYF. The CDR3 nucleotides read TGTGCCAGCAGCTTTCTAAGTAGCGGGGGTGGAGAGACCCAGTACTTC.

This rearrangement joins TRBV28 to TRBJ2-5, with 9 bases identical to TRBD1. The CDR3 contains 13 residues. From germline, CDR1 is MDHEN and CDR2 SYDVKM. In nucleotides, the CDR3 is TGTGCGTTTTCCGACAGGGGGCAAGAGACCCAGTACTTC. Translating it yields CAFSDRGQETQYF.

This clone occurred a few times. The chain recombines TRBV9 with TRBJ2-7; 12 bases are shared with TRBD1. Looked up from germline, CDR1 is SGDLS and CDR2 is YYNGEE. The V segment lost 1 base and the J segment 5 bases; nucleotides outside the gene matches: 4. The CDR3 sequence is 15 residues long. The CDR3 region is CASSVSGTGGDEQYF. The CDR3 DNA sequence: TGTGCCAGCAGCGTATCCGGGACAGGGGGCGACGAGCAGTACTTC.

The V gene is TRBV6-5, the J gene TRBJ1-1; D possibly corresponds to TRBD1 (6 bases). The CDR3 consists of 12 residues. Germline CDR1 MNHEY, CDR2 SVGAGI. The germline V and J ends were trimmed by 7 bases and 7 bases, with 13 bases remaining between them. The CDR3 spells CASNPRGGEAFF. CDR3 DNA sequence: TGTGCCAGCAATCCAAGGGGGGGTGAAGCTTTCTTT.

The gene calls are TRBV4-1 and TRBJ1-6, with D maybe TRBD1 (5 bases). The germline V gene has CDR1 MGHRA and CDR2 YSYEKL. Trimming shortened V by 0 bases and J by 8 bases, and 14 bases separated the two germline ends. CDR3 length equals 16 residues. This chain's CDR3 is CASSQDGQGLDSPLHF. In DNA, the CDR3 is TGCGCCAGCAGCCAAGACGGTCAGGGTCTCGATTCACCCCTCCACTTT.

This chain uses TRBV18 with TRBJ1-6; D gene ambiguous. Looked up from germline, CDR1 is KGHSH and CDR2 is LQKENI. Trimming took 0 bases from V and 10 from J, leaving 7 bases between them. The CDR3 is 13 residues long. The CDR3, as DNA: TGTGCCAGCTCACCACCGGAGGAATCACCCCTCCACTTT. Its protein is CASSPPEESPLHF.

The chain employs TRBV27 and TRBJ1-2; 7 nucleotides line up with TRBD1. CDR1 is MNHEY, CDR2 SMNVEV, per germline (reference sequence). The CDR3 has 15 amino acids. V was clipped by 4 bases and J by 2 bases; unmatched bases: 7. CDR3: CASSYTQGPNYGYTF. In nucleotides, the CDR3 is TGTGCCAGCAGTTATACACAGGGGCCGAACTATGGCTACACCTTC.

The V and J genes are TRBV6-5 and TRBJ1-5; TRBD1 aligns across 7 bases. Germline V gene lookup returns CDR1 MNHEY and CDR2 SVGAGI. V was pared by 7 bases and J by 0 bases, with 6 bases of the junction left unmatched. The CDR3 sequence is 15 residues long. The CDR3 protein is CASNWGTDSNQPQHF. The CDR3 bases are TGTGCCAGCAACTGGGGGACAGATAGCAATCAGCCCCAGCATTTT.

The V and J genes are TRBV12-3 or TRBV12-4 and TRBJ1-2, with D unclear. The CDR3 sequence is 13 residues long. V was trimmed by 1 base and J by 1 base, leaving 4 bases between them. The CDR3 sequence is CASSLVSNYGYTF. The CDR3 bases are TGTGCCAGCAGTTTAGTTAGTAACTATGGCTACACCTTC.

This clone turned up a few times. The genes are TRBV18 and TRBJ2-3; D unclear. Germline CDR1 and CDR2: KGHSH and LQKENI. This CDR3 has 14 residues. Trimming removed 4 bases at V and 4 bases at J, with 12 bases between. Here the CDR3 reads CASSHGTQADTQYF. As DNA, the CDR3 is TGTGCCAGCTCACACGGAACTCAGGCAGATACGCAGTATTTT.